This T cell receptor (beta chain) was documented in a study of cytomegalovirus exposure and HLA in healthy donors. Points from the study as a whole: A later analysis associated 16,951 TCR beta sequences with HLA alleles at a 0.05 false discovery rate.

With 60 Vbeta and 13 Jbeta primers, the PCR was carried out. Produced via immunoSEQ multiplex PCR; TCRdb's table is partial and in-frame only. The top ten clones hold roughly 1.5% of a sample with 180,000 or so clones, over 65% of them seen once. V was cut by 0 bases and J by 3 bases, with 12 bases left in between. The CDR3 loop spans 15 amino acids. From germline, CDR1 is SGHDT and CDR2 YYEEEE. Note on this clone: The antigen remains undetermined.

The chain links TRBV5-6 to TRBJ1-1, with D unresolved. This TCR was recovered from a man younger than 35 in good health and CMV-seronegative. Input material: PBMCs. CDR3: CASSLAAKEDTEAFF. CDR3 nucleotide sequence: TGTGCCAGCAGCTTGGCAGCGAAGGAGGACACTGAAGCTTTCTTT.